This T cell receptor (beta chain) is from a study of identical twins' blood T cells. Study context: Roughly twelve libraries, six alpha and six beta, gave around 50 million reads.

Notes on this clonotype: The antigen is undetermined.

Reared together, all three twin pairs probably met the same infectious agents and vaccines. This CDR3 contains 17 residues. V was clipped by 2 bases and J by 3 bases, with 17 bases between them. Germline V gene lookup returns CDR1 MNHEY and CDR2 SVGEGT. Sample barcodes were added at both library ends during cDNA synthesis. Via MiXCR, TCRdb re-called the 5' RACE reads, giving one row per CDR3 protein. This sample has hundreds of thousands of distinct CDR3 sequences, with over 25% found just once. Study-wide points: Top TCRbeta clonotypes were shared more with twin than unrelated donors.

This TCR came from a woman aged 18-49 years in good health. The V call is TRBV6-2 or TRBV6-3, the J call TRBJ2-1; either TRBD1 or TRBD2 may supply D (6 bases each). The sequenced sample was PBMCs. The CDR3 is CASSYPLEGGLYNEQFF. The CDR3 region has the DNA TGTGCCAGCAGTTACCCCCTTGAGGGGGGCCTCTACAATGAGCAGTTCTTC.